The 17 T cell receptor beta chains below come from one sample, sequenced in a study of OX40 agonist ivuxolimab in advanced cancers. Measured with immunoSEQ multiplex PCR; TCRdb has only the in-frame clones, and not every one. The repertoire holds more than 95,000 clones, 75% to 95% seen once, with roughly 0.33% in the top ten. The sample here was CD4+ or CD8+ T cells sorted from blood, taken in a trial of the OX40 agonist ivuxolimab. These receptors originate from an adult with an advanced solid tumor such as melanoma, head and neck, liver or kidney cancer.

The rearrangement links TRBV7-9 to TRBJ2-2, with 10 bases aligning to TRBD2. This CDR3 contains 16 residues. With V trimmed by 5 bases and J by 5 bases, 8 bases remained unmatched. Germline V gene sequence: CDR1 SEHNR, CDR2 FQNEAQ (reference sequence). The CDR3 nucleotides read TGTGCCAGCAGCAGATCAGCGGGAGGGCGGACCGGGGAGCTGTTTTTT. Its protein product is CASSRSAGGRTGELFF.

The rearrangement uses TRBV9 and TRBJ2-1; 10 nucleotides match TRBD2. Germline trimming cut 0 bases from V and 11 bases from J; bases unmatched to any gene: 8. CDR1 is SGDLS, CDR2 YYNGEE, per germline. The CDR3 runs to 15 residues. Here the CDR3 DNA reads TGTGCCAGCAGCGTAGTAGCGGGAGGTTATGCTCAGCAGTTCTTC. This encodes CASSVVAGGYAQQFF. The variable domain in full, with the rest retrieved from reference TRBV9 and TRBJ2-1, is DSGVTQTPKHLITATGQRVTLRCSPRSGDLSVYWYQQSLDQGLQFLIQYYNGEERAKGNILERFSAQQFPDLHSELNLSSLELGDSALYFCASSVVAGGYAQQFFGPGTRLTVL.

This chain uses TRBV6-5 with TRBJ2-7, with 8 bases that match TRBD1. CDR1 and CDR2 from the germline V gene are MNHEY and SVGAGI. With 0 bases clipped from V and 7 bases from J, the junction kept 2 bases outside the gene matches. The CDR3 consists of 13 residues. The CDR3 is CASSYSTGGEQYF. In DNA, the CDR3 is TGTGCCAGCAGTTACTCAACAGGGGGAGAGCAGTACTTC.

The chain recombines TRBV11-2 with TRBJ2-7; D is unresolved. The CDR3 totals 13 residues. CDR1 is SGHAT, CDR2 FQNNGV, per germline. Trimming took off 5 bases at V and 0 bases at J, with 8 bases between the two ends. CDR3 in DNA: TGTGCCAGCAGCCTTTTGAGCTCCTACGAGCAGTACTTC. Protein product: CASSLLSSYEQYF.

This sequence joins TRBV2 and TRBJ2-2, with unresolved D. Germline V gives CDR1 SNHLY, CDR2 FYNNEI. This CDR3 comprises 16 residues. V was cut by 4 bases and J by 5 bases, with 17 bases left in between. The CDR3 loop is CASSVVSGGRTGELFF. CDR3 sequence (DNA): TGTGCCAGCAGTGTGGTCTCCGGCGGCCGAACCGGGGAGCTGTTTTTT. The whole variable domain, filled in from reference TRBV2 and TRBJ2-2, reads EPEVTQTPSHQVTQMGQEVILRCVPISNHLYFYWYRQILGQKVEFLVSFYNNEISEKSEIFDDQFSVERPDGSNFTLKIRSTKLEDSAMYFCASSVVSGGRTGELFFGEGSRLTVL.

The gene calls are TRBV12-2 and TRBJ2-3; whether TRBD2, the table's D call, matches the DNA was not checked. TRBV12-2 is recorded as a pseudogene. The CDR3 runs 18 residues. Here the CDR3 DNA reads TGTGCAAGTCGCTTAGGCATAATGACAATTAGACGGGACTATACGCAGTATTTT. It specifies CASRLGIMTIRRDYTQYF.

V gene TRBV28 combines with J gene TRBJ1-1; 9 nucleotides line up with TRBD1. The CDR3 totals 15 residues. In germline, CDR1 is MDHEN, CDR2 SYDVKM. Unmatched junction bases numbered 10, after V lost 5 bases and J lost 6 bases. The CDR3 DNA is TGTGCCAGCAGTGGGGGGGGACAGGGCGCGTCTGAAGCTTTCTTT. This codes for CASSGGGQGASEAFF.

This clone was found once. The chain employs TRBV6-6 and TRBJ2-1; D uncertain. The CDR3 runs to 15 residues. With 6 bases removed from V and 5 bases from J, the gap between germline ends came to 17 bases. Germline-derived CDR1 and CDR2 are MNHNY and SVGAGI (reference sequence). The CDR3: CASRGMLYSNNEQFF. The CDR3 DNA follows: TGTGCCAGCAGAGGAATGCTCTATTCTAACAATGAGCAGTTCTTC.

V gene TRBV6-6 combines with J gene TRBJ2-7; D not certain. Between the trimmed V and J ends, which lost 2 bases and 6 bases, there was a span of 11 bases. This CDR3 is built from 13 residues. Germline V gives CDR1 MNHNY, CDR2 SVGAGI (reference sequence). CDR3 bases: TGTGCCAGCAGTTACGGGGAATTCGGCGAGCAGTACTTC. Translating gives CASSYGEFGEQYF.

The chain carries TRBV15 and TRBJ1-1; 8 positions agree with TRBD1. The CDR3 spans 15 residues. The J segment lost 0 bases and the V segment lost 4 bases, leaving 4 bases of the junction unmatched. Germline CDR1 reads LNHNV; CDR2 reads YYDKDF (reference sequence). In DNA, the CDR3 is TGTGCCACCAGCACCCGGGACAGGTTGAACACTGAAGCTTTCTTT. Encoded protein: CATSTRDRLNTEAFF.

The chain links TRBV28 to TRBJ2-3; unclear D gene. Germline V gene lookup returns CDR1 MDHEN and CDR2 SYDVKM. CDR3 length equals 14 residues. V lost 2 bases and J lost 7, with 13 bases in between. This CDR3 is CASSLPIPPYTQYF. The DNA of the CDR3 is TGTGCCAGCAGTTTACCTATACCTCCCTATACGCAGTATTTT. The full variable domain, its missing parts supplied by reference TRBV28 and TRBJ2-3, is DVKVTQSSRYLVKRTGEKVFLECVQDMDHENMFWYRQDPGLGLRLIYFSYDVKMKEKGDIPEGYSVSREKKERFSLILESASTNQTSMYLCASSLPIPPYTQYFGPGTRLTVL.

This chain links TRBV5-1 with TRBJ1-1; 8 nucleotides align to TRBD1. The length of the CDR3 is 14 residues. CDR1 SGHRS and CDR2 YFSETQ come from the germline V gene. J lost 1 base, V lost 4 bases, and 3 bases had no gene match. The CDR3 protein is CASSPGTGNTEAFF. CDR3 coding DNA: TGCGCCAGCAGCCCGGGGACAGGGAACACTGAAGCTTTCTTT.

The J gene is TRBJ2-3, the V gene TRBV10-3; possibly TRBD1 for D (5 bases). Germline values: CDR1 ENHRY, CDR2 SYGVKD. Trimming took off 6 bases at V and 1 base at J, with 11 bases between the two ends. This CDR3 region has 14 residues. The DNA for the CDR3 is TGTGCCATCAGCCAGGGTCGCGGCACAGATACGCAGTATTTT. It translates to CAISQGRGTDTQYF.

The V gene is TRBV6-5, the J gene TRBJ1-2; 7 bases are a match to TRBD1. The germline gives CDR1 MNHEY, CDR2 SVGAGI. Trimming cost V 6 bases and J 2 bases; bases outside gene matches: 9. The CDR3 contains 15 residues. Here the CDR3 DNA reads TGTGCCAGCAGGCAAGACAGGGTCCTCAACTATGGCTACACCTTC. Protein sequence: CASRQDRVLNYGYTF.

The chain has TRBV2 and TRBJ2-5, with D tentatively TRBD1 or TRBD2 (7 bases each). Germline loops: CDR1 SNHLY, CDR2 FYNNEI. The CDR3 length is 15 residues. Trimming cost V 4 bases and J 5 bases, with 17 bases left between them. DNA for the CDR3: TGTGCCAGCAGTGGGATCGACAGGGAGGGGGAGACCCAGTACTTC. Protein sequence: CASSGIDREGETQYF.

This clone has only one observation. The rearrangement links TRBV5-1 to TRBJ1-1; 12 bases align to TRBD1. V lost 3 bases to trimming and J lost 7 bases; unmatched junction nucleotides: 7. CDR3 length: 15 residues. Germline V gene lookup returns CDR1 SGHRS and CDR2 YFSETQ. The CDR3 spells CASSWGQGAYDEAFF. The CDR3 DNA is TGCGCCAGCAGCTGGGGACAGGGGGCGTATGATGAAGCTTTCTTT.

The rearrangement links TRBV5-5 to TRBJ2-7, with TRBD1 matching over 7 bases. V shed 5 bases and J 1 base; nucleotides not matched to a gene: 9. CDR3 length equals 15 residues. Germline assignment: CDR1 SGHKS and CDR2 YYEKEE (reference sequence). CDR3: CASRTTGTASYEQYF. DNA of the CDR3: TGTGCCAGCAGGACTACCGGGACAGCGTCCTACGAGCAGTACTTC. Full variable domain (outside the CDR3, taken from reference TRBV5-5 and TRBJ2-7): DAGVTQSPTHLIKTRGQQVTLRCSPISGHKSVSWYQQVLGQGPQFIFQYYEKEERGRGNFPDRFSARQFPNYSSELNVNALLLGDSALYLCASRTTGTASYEQYFGPGTRLTVT.